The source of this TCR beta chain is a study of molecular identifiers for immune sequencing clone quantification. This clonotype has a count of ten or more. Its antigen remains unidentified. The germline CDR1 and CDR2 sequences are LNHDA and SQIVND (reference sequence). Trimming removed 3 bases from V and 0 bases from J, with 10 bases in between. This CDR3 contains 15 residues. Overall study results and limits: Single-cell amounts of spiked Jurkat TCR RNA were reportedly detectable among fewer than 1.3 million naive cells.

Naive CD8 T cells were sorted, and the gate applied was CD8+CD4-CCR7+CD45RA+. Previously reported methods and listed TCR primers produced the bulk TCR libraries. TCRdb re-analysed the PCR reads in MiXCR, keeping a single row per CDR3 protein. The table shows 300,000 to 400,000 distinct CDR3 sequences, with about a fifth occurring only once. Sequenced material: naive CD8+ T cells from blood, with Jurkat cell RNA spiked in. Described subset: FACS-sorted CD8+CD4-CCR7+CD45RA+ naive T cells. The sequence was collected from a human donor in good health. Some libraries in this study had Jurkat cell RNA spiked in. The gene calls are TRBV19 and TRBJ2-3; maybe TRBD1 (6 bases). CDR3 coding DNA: TGTGCCAGTAGTATCTCAGGGGACAGCACAGATACGCAGTATTTT. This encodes CASSISGDSTDTQYF.